The rows below give T cell receptor beta chains drawn from one sample of a study of blood T cells in healthy people across ages. TCRdb re-called the 5' RACE reads through MiXCR, storing one row per CDR3 protein. This repertoire shows fewer than 900,000 distinct CDR3 sequences, roughly 43% found once; its top ten account for roughly 20%. The sequenced material came from blood. The origin of the receptors is a woman aged 55-69 years in good health. The CDR3 runs from the conserved cysteine through the conserved F or W. A D gene is named only where the DNA matches it firmly. Some rows mark clone size as missing; the rest say once, few, many or name a class of expanded clone.

>few|TRBJ2-5|.|TRBV7-2
TGTGCCAGCAGCTCAGCCACACAAGAGACCCAGTACTTC
CASSSATQETQYF
>few|TRBJ2-5|TRBD1|TRBV2
TGTGCCAGCCGGACAGGACCAGCTAAGCAGTACTTC
CASRTGPAKQYF
>.|TRBJ2-1|.|TRBV6-5
TGTGCCAGCAGTTACTCCCCCGGGGGGCTGCACAATGAGCAGTTCTTC
CASSYSPGGLHNEQFF
>few|TRBJ2-7|.|TRBV11-3
TGTGCCAGCAGCGCCCGGGACGGGGGTGACGAGCAGTACTTC
CASSARDGGDEQYF
>few|TRBJ2-1|TRBD2|TRBV28
TGTGCCAGCAGTTCCGAGCCGGGACTAGCAGCGGCCTACAATGAGCAGTTCTTC
CASSSEPGLAAAYNEQFF
>few|TRBJ1-2|TRBD1|TRBV14
TGTGCCAGCAACCAGGGGGCTGGCTATGGCTACACCTTC
CASNQGAGYGYTF
>few|TRBJ2-7|.|TRBV5-5
TGTGCCAGCAGCTTGGTCGGCAGGGAGTACGAGCAGTACTTC
CASSLVGREYEQYF
>.|TRBJ2-3|.|TRBV10-3
TGTGCCATCAGTGATCCCCGGGACCGAAGCACAGATACGCAGTATTTT
CAISDPRDRSTDTQYF
>.|TRBJ2-5|TRBD2|TRBV7-2
TGTGCCAGCAGCTTCGTCGGGAGGGGAGAGCAGTACTTC
CASSFVGRGEQYF
>few|TRBJ2-3|.|TRBV6-5
TGTGCCAGCAGCAATAGCGGAGTAGTGCAAGATACGCAGTATTTT
CASSNSGVVQDTQYF